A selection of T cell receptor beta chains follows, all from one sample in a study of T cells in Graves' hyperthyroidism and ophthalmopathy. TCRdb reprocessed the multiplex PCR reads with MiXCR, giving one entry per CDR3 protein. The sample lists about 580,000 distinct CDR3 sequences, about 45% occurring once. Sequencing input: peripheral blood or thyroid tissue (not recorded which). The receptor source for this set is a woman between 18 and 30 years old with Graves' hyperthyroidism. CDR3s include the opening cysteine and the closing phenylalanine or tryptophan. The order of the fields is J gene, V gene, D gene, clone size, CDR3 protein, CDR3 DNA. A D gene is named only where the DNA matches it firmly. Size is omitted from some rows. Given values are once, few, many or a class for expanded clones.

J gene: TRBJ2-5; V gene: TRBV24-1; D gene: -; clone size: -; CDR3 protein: CATSDPGLGRETQYF; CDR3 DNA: TGTGCCACCAGTGATCCGGGACTTGGACGAGAGACCCAGTACTTC
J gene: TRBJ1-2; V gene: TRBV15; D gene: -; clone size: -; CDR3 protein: CATSSQAGEGGYTF; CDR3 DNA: TGTGCCACCAGCAGCCAAGCAGGGGAGGGGGGCTACACCTTC
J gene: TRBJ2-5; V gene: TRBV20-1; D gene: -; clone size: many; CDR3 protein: CSARDPLVIGPGVTQYF; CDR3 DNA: TGCAGTGCTAGAGACCCCCTGGTAATTGGGCCGGGGGTGACCCAGTACTTC
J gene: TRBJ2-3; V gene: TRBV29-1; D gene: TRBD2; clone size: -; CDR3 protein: CSAQGASGRADTQYF; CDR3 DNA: TGCAGCGCCCAAGGGGCTAGCGGGAGGGCAGATACGCAGTATTTT
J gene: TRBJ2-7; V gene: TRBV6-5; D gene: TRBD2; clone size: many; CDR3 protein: CASSYSASGNDEQYF; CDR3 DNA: TGTGCCAGCAGTTATTCCGCTAGCGGGAACGACGAGCAGTACTTC
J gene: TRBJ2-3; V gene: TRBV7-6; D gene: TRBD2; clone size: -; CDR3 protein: CASSQGGGDTDTQYF; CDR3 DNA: TGTGCCAGCAGCCAAGGCGGGGGGGATACAGATACGCAGTATTTT
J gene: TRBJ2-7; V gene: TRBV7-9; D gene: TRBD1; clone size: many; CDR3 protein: CASQDRRGSYEQYF; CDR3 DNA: TGTGCCAGCCAGGACAGGCGCGGATCCTACGAGCAGTACTTC
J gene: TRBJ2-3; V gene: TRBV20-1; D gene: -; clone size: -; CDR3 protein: CSARANGNTQYF; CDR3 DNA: TGCAGTGCTAGAGCAAACGGGAATACGCAGTATTTT
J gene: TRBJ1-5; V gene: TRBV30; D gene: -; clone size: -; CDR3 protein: CAWSGVVPGPQHF; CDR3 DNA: TGTGCCTGGAGTGGAGTTGTTCCTGGGCCCCAGCATTTT
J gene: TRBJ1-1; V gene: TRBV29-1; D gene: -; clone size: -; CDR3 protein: CSDSPVTPEAFF; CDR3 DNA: TGCAGTGATTCGCCCGTCACCCCCGAAGCTTTCTTT
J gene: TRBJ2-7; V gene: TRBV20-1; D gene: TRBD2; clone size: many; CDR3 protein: CSAREGLAGVEQYF; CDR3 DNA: TGCAGTGCTAGAGAGGGCCTAGCGGGAGTCGAGCAGTACTTC
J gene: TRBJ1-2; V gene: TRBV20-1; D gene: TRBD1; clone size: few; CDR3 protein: CSANRGQGLVGYGYTF; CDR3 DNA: TGCAGTGCTAACCGTGGACAGGGGTTGGTCGGGTATGGCTACACCTTC
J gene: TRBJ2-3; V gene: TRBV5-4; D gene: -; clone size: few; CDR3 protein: CASSLWSQSTDTQYF; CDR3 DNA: TGTGCCAGCAGCTTGTGGTCACAAAGCACAGATACGCAGTATTTT
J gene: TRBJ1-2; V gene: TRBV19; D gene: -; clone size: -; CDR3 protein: CASSKPGFYGYTF; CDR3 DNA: TGTGCCAGTAGTAAGCCGGGGTTCTATGGCTACACCTTC
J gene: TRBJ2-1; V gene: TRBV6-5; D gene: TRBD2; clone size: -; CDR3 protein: CASSYSTGGYNEQFF; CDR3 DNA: TGTGCCAGCAGTTACTCGACGGGAGGGTACAATGAGCAGTTCTTC
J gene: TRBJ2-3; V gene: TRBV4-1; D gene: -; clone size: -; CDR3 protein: CASSQVKVADTQYF; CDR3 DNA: TGCGCCAGCAGCCAAGTAAAGGTGGCAGATACGCAGTATTTT
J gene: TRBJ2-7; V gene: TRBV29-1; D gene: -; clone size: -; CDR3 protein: CSVGGPAGFYEQYF; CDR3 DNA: TGCAGCGTGGGGGGGCCAGCGGGATTCTACGAGCAGTACTTC
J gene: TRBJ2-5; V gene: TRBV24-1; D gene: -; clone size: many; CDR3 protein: CATSDSGGTETQYF; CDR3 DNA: TGTGCCACCAGTGATTCAGGGGGGACAGAGACCCAGTACTTC
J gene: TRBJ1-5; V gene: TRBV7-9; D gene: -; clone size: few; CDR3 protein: CASRSYNDQPQHF; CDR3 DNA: TGTGCCAGCAGATCCTACAACGATCAGCCCCAGCATTTT
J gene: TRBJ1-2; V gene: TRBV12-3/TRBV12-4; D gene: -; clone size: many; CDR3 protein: CASSAGADGYTF; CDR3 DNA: TGTGCCAGCAGTGCCGGAGCTGATGGCTACACCTTC
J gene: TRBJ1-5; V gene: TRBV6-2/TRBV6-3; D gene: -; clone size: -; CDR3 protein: CASSFQTASNQPQHF; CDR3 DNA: TGTGCCAGCAGTTTCCAGACAGCTAGCAATCAGCCCCAGCATTTT
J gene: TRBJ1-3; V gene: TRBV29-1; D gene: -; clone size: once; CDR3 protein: CSHIVGNTIYF; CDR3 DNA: TGCAGCCATATAGTTGGAAACACCATATATTTT
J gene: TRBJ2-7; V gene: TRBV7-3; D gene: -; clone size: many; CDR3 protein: CASSPGGLYEQYF; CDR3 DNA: TGTGCCAGCAGCCCCGGGGGACTCTACGAGCAGTACTTC
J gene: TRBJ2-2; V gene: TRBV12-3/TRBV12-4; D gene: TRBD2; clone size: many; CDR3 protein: CASQLAGYTGELFF; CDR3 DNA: TGTGCCAGCCAACTAGCGGGGTACACCGGGGAGCTGTTTTTT
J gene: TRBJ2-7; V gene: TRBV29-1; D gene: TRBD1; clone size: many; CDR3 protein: CSVGPTGGEAEQYF; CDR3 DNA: TGCAGCGTTGGGCCCACAGGGGGAGAGGCCGAGCAGTACTTC
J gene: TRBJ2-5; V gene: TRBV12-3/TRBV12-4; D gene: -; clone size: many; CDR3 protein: CASASRGKETQYF; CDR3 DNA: TGTGCCAGCGCCTCGCGGGGAAAAGAGACCCAGTACTTC
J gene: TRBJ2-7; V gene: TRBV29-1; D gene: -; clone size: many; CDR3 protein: CSVTVLGSYEQYF; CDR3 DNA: TGCAGCGTGACGGTATTGGGCTCCTACGAGCAGTACTTC
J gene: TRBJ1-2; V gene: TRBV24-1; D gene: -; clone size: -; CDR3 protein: CATSDRTNYYGYTF; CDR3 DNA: TGTGCCACCAGTGACCGGACAAATTACTATGGCTACACCTTC
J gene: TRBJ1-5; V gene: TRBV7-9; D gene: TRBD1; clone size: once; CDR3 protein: CASSSTGCSNQPQHF; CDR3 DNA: TGTGCCAGCAGCTCGACAGGGTGTAGCAATCAGCCCCAGCATTTT
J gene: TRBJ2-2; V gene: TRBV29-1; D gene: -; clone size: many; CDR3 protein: CSVDRDTGELFF; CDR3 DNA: TGCAGCGTTGATCGGGACACCGGGGAGCTGTTTTTT
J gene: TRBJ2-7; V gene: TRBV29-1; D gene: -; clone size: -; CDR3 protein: CSVLPPGIEQYF; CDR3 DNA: TGCAGCGTCCTCCCCCCGGGGATCGAGCAGTACTTC
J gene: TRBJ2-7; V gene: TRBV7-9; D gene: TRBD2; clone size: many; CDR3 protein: CASSISGRPDEQYF; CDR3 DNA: TGTGCCAGCAGCATCAGCGGGAGGCCCGACGAGCAGTACTTC